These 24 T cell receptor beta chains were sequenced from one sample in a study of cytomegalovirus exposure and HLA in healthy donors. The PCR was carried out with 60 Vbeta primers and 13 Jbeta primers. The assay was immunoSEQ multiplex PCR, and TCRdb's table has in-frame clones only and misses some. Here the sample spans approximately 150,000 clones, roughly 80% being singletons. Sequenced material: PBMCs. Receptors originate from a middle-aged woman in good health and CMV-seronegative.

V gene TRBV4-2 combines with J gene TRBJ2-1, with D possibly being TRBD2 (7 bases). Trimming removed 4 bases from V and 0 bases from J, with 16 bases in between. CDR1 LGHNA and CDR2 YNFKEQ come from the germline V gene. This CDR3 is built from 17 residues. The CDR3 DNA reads TGTGCCAGCAGCCGGGACACTAGCGACAGCTCCTACAATGAGCAGTTCTTC. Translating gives CASSRDTSDSSYNEQFF.

The CDR3 protein is CASSSGQSRFYGYTF. CDR3 DNA: TGTGCCAGCAGCTCGGGACAGTCGAGGTTCTATGGCTACACCTTC. The chain recombines TRBV5-6 with TRBJ1-2, with 7 bases lining up with TRBD1. The CDR3 loop spans 15 amino acids. The V gene end was trimmed by 3 bases and the J gene end by 4 bases; junction bases not matched to a gene: 9. Looked up from germline, CDR1 is SGHDT and CDR2 is YYEEEE. The full variable domain, its missing parts supplied by reference TRBV5-6 and TRBJ1-2, is DAGVTQSPTHLIKTRGQQVTLRCSPKSGHDTVSWYQQALGQGPQFIFQYYEEEERQRGNFPDRFSGHQFPNYSSELNVNALLLGDSALYLCASSSGQSRFYGYTFGSGTRLTVV.

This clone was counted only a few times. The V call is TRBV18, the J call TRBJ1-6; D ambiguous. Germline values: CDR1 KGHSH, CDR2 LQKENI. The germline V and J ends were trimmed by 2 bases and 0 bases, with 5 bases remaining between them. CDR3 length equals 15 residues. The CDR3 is CASSPNRSYNSPLHF. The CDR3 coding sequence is TGTGCCAGCTCACCAAATCGCTCCTATAATTCACCCCTCCACTTT. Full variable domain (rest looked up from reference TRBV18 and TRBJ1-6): NAGVMQNPRHLVRRRGQEARLRCSPMKGHSHVYWYRQLPEEGLKFMVYLQKENIIDESGMPKERFSAEFPKEGPSILRIQQVVRGDSAAYFCASSPNRSYNSPLHFGNGTRLTVT.

DNA for the CDR3: TGCGCCAGCAGCCCGCTAGCGGGGGGCAATGAGCAGTTCTTC. It encodes CASSPLAGGNEQFF. This rearrangement joins TRBV4-1 to TRBJ2-1, with TRBD2 matching over 11 bases. V shed 4 bases, J shed 6 bases, and the junction held 2 bases outside the gene matches. CDR1 is MGHRA and CDR2 is YSYEKL in the germline V gene. The CDR3 loop spans 14 amino acids.

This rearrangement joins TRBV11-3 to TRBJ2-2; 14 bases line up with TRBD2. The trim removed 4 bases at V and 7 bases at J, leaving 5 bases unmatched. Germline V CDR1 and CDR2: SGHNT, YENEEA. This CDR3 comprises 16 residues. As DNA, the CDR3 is TGTGCCAGCAGCTACGGACTAGCGGGGGGCAGCGGGGAGCTGTTTTTT. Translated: CASSYGLAGGSGELFF. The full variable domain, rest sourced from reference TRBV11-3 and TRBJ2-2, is EAGVVQSPRYKIIEKKQPVAFWCNPISGHNTLYWYLQNLGQGPELLIRYENEEAVDDSQLPKDRFSAERLKGVDSTLKIQPAELGDSAVYLCASSYGLAGGSGELFFGEGSRLTVL.

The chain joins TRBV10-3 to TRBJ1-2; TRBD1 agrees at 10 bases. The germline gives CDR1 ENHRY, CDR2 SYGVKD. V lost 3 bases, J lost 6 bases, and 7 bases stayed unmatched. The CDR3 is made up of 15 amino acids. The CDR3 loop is CAISESGTGENGYTF. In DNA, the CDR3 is TGTGCCATCAGTGAATCCGGGACAGGGGAAAATGGCTACACCTTC.

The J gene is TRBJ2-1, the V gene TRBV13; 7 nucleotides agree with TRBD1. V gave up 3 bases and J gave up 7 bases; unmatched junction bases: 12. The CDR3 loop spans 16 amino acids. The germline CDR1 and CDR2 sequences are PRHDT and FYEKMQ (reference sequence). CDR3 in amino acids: CASSFLDRPPRNEQFF. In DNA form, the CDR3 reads TGTGCCAGCAGCTTCTTGGACAGGCCCCCCAGAAATGAGCAGTTCTTC.

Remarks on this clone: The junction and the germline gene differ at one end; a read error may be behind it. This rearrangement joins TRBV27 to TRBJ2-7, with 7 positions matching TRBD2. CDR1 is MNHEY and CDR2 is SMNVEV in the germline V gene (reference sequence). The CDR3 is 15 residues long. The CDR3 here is CASSFRGGASYGQYF. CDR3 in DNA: TGTGCCAGCAGTTTTCGGGGAGGGGCTAGTTACGGGCAGTACTTC.

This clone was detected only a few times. CDR3 bases: TGTGCCAGCAGTGACTTACTACGACAGGGGCACGGGATGGGGTCCTACGAGCAGTACTTC. Amino acid sequence: CASSDLLRQGHGMGSYEQYF. The chain joins TRBV6-4 to TRBJ2-7; 8 nucleotides agree with TRBD1. Germline loops: CDR1 MRHNA, CDR2 SNTAGT. The CDR3 is 20 amino acids. J gave up 1 base and V 1 base, and 18 bases lay outside the gene matches.

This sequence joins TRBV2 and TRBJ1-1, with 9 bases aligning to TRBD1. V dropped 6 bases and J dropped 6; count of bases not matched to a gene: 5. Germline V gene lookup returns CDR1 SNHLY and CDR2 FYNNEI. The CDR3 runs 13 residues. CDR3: CASRRDRESEAFF. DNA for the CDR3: TGTGCCAGCAGACGGGACAGGGAATCTGAAGCTTTCTTT. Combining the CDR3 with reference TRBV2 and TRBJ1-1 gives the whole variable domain EPEVTQTPSHQVTQMGQEVILRCVPISNHLYFYWYRQILGQKVEFLVSFYNNEISEKSEIFDDQFSVERPDGSNFTLKIRSTKLEDSAMYFCASRRDRESEAFFGQGTRLTVV.

The CDR3, as DNA: TGTGCCAGCAGCTTGGGGGACAGGCAGGGTTTCTTT. Amino acid sequence: CASSLGDRQGFF. This chain connects TRBV5-6 to TRBJ1-1, with 8 nucleotides matching TRBD1. Looked up from germline, CDR1 is SGHDT and CDR2 is YYEEEE. The length of the CDR3 is 12 residues. Trimming removed 0 bases from V and 13 bases from J; junction bases left unmatched: 5.

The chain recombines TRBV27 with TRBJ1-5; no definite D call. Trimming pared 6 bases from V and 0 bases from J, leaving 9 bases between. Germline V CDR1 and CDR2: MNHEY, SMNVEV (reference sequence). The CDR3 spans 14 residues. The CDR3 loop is CASSHRGSNQPQHF. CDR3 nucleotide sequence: TGTGCCAGCAGCCACCGGGGTAGCAATCAGCCCCAGCATTTT.

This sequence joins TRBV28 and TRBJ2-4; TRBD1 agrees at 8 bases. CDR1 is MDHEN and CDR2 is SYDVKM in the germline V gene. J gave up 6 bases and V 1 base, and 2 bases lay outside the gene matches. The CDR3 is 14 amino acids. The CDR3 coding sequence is TGTGCCAGCAGTTTATTTCAGGGGGCAAACATTCAGTACTTC. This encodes CASSLFQGANIQYF.

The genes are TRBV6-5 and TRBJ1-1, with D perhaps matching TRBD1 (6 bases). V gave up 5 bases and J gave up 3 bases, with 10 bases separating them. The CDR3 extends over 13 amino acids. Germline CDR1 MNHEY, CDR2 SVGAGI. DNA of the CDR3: TGTGCCAGCAGTGGAACAGGGTACACTGAAGCTTTCTTT. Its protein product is CASSGTGYTEAFF.

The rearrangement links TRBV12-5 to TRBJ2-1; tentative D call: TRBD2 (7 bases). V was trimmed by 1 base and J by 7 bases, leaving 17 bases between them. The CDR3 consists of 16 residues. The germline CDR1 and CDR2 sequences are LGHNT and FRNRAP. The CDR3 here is CASGLGEGGPSNEQFF. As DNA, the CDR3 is TGTGCTAGTGGTTTGGGTGAGGGGGGGCCTTCGAATGAGCAGTTCTTC.

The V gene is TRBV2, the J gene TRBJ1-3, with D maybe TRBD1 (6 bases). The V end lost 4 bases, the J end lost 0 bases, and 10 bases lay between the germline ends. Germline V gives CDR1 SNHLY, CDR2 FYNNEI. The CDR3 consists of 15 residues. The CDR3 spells CASSVGQISGNTIYF. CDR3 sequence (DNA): TGTGCCAGCAGTGTGGGACAAATCTCTGGAAACACCATATATTTT.

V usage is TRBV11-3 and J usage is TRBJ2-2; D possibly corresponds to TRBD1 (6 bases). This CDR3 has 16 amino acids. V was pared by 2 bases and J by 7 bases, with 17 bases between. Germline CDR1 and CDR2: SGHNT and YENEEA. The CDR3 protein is CASSLHLGAGGGELFF. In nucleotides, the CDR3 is TGTGCCAGCAGCTTACATTTGGGGGCCGGTGGCGGGGAGCTGTTTTTT.

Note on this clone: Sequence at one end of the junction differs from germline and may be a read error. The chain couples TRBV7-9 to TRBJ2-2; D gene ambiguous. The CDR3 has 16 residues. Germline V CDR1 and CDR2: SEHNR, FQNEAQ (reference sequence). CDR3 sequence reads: CSSSLHLTGRAGELFF. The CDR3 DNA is TGTTCCAGCAGCTTACACCTTACCGGTAGAGCCGGGGAGCTGTTTTTT.

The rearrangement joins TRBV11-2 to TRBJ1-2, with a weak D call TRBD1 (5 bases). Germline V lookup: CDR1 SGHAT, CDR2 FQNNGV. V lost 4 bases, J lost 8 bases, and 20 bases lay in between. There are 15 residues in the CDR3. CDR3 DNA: TGTGCCAGCAGCTCGTCGGACGGCTTTGGGGGGGGCTACACCTTC. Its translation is CASSSSDGFGGGYTF.

The CDR3 DNA sequence: TGCGCCAGCAGCCAACGGATTCCGGGAGGAAACAATTACGAGCAGTACTTC. Its protein product is CASSQRIPGGNNYEQYF. The gene calls are TRBV4-1 and TRBJ2-7, with 7 bases matching TRBD2. CDR3 size: 17 residues. The J segment lost 4 bases and the V segment lost 2 bases, leaving 14 bases of the junction unmatched. Germline V lookup: CDR1 MGHRA, CDR2 YSYEKL.

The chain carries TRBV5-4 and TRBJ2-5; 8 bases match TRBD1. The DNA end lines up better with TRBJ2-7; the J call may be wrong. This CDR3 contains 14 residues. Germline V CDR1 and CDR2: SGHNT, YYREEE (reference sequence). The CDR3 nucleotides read TGTGCCAGCAGCCCTAGACAGGGGAGGTACGAGCAGTACTTC. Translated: CASSPRQGRYEQYF.

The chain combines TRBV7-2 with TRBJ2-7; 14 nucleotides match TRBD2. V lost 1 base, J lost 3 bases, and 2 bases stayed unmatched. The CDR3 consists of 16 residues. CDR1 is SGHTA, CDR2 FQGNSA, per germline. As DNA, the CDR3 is TGTGCCAGCAGCTTAGAGGGGACTAGCGGGAGCTACGAGCAGTACTTC. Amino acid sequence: CASSLEGTSGSYEQYF.

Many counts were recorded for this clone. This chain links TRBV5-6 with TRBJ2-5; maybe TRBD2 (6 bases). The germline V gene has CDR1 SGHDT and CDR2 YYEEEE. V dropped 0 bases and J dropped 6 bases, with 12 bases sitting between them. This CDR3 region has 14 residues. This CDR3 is CASSLAAGKKTQYF. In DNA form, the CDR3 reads TGTGCCAGCAGCTTGGCCGCGGGGAAAAAGACCCAGTACTTC.

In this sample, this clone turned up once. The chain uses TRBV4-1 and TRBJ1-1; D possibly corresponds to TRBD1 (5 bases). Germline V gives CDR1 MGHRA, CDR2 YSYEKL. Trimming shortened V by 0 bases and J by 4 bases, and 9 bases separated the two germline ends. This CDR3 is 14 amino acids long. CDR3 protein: CASSQDLQGTEAFF. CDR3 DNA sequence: TGCGCCAGCAGCCAAGATTTGCAGGGCACTGAAGCTTTCTTT.